The 23 T cell receptor beta chains reported below all come from one sample, sequenced in a study of blood T cell repertoires in COVID-19. Clones were read by immunoSEQ multiplex PCR, and TCRdb kept only the in-frame ones, dropping some. The data show about 86,000 clones, 85% seen once. Sequenced sample: peripheral blood. The receptors originated from a man in his fifties or sixties with acute or convalescent COVID-19.

This clone was counted only a few times. CDR3 residues: CAWSPLAGVSYEQYF. CDR3 nucleotide sequence: TGTGCCTGGAGTCCACTAGCGGGAGTTTCCTACGAGCAGTACTTC. The rearrangement uses TRBV30 and TRBJ2-7; 11 nucleotides match TRBD2. The germline V gene has CDR1 GTSNPN and CDR2 SVGIG (reference sequence). This CDR3 contains 15 residues. The junction had 4 bases not matched to a gene; V was cut back by 2 bases and J by 1 base. The full variable domain, in which reference TRBV30 and TRBJ2-7 provide the parts outside the CDR3, is SQTIHQWPATLVQPVGSPLSLECTVEGTSNPNLYWYRQAAGRGLQLLFYSVGIGQISSEVPQNLSASRPQDRQFILSSKKLLLSDSGFYLCAWSPLAGVSYEQYFGPGTRLTVT.

Worth noting for this clone: Germline is not matched at one junction end, which may reflect a read error. CDR3 bases: TGTGCCAGCAGACCTACTAGCGGACCCGACTCCTACGGGCAGTACTTC. Translating it yields CASRPTSGPDSYGQYF. This chain joins TRBV7-2 and TRBJ2-7; 8 bases line up with TRBD2. Germline CDR1 SGHTA, CDR2 FQGNSA. The CDR3 covers 16 residues.

This rearrangement joins TRBV12-3 or TRBV12-4 to TRBJ2-4; D may be TRBD1 (6 bases). V lost 2 bases and J 9 bases, leaving 11 bases between the germline ends. The CDR3 is 13 residues long. The CDR3 sequence is CASSLWGPGIQYF. The CDR3 region has the DNA TGTGCCAGCAGTTTATGGGGGCCCGGCATTCAGTACTTC.

V and J are TRBV2 and TRBJ1-2, with D hard to call. The V gene lost 2 bases and the J gene lost 8 bases, with 9 bases spanning the gap. Germline-derived CDR1 and CDR2 are SNHLY and FYNNEI. This CDR3 is 12 amino acids long. The CDR3 DNA is TGTGCCAGCAGTGAAAGTCAGGTCGGCTACACCTTC. Translated, it gives CASSESQVGYTF.

This rearrangement joins TRBV4-1 to TRBJ1-2; 10 bases map to TRBD1. This CDR3 region has 14 residues. CDR1 is MGHRA and CDR2 is YSYEKL in the germline V gene. V gave up 0 bases and J gave up 5 bases; unmatched junction bases: 0. In nucleotides, the CDR3 is TGCGCCAGCAGCCAAGAGGACAGGGGGTATGGCTACACCTTC. Protein product: CASSQEDRGYGYTF.

The chain recombines TRBV18 with TRBJ2-5; 7 bases line up with TRBD1. CDR1 and CDR2 from the germline V gene are KGHSH and LQKENI. The CDR3 length is 14 residues. J was trimmed by 1 base and V by 6 bases; bases with no gene match: 5. The DNA of the CDR3 is TGTGCCAGCTCTTGGACAGGAGCCCAAGAGACCCAGTACTTC. Translated, it gives CASSWTGAQETQYF.

The rearrangement links TRBV28 to TRBJ2-1, with no clear D. V was shortened by 4 bases and J by 8 bases, with 21 bases between the two germline ends. Germline V gene sequence: CDR1 MDHEN, CDR2 SYDVKM. This CDR3 has 16 residues. CDR3 protein: CASSSYRPALLDEQFF. For the CDR3, the DNA is TGTGCCAGCAGTTCGTACAGACCTGCGTTATTAGATGAGCAGTTCTTC.

The gene calls are TRBV6-2 or TRBV6-3 and TRBJ2-2; TRBD1 matches at 11 bases. CDR1 is MNHEY and CDR2 is SVGEGT in the germline V gene. V was pared by 5 bases and J by 8 bases, with 7 bases of the junction left unmatched. This CDR3 contains 15 residues. CDR3 DNA: TGTGCCAGCAGTCAACGGACAGGGGGCGGGGGGGAGCTGTTTTTT. Translation gives CASSQRTGGGGELFF.

The genes are TRBV5-1 and TRBJ1-3; no clear D gene. V gave up 0 bases and J gave up 0 bases, with 7 bases separating them. Germline V gene data show CDR1 as SGHRS and CDR2 as YFSETQ. The length of the CDR3 is 15 residues. The CDR3 sequence: CASSLVSGSGNTIYF. The CDR3 nucleotides read TGCGCCAGCAGCTTGGTGTCAGGCTCTGGAAACACCATATATTTT.

The chain combines TRBV6-6 with TRBJ1-1; D not certain. Germline CDR1 reads MNHNY; CDR2 reads SVGAGI (reference sequence). V was cut by 2 bases and J by 4 bases, with 8 bases left in between. CDR3 length equals 13 residues. The CDR3 DNA sequence: TGTGCCAGCAGTTACGATGTGAGCACTGAAGCTTTCTTT. It is translated as CASSYDVSTEAFF.

J is TRBJ2-5 and V is TRBV25-1, with 10 bases fitting TRBD2. V gave up 2 bases and J gave up 1 base; unmatched junction bases: 7. Germline CDR1 reads MGHDK; CDR2 reads SYGVNS. This CDR3 is built from 17 residues. CDR3 region: CASSEELAGLLQETQYF. CDR3 nucleotide sequence: TGTGCCAGCAGTGAAGAACTAGCGGGACTGCTCCAAGAGACCCAGTACTTC.

J is TRBJ2-5 and V is TRBV19; no definite D call. V was cut by 2 bases and J by 2 bases, with 9 bases left in between. CDR1 and CDR2 (germline): LNHDA, SQIVND (reference sequence). CDR3 length equals 14 residues. The CDR3 region has the DNA TGTGCCAGTAGTATATACGGGTTACAAGAGACCCAGTACTTC. It translates to CASSIYGLQETQYF.

The chain uses TRBV3-1 (or the pseudogene TRBV3-2) and TRBJ2-1, with 9 bases identical to TRBD1. This CDR3 comprises 13 residues. Germline CDR1 is LGHDT and CDR2 is YNNKEL (reference sequence). V was clipped by 3 bases and J by 14 bases; unmatched bases: 8. CDR3 protein: CASSQRGGDREFF. The CDR3 DNA is TGTGCCAGCAGCCAGAGGGGAGGGGACAGGGAGTTCTTC.

The chain is built from TRBV4-1 and TRBJ2-5; D is perhaps TRBD1 (5 bases). This CDR3 spans 13 amino acids. V dropped 6 bases and J dropped 2 bases, with 10 bases sitting between them. CDR1 and CDR2 (germline): MGHRA, YSYEKL. CDR3 region: CASSRQLQETQYF. CDR3 coding DNA: TGCGCCAGCAGTCGACAGTTACAAGAGACCCAGTACTTC.

The rearrangement links TRBV4-3 to TRBJ2-5; 7 bases match TRBD1. Germline lookup yields CDR1 LGHNA and CDR2 YSLEER. The CDR3 is 15 residues long. Trimming cost V 0 bases and J 5 bases; bases outside gene matches: 6. CDR3 in amino acids: CASSQDRAGGETQYF. The CDR3 DNA follows: TGCGCCAGCAGCCAAGATCGGGCAGGGGGTGAGACCCAGTACTTC.

The CDR3 region has the DNA TGTGCCAGCAGCTTAAGGCCGGCTGAGGGCGAAGCTTTCTTT. Residues: CASSLRPAEGEAFF. The chain employs TRBV7-3 and TRBJ1-1; D gene ambiguous. Trimming cost V 1 base and J 8 bases, with 14 bases left between them. This CDR3 has 14 amino acids. Germline CDR1 SGHTA, CDR2 FQGTGA. The whole variable domain, filled in from reference TRBV7-3 and TRBJ1-1, reads GAGVSQTPSNKVTEKGKYVELRCDPISGHTALYWYRQSLGQGPEFLIYFQGTGAADDSGLPNDRFFAVRPEGSVSTLKIQRTERGDSAVYLCASSLRPAEGEAFFGQGTRLTVV.

This sequence joins TRBV29-1 and TRBJ2-7; TRBD1 is a possible D gene (5 bases). Germline V gene lookup returns CDR1 SQVTM and CDR2 ANQGSEA. The CDR3 loop spans 13 amino acids. V was clipped by 5 bases and J by 0 bases, with 11 bases between them. The chain's CDR3 is CSVRQPSSYEQYF. CDR3 in DNA: TGCAGCGTTCGACAGCCGTCCTCCTACGAGCAGTACTTC.

The chain joins TRBV4-3 to TRBJ2-7; TRBD1 aligns across 7 bases. CDR1 LGHNA and CDR2 YSLEER come from the germline V gene. This CDR3 has 16 amino acids. Germline trimming cut 2 bases from V and 1 base from J; bases unmatched to any gene: 8. The CDR3 here is CASSQFSGTASYEQYF. DNA for the CDR3: TGCGCCAGCAGCCAATTCTCCGGGACAGCTTCCTACGAGCAGTACTTC.

This chain joins TRBV7-2 and TRBJ2-7; 8 bases line up with TRBD1. Germline CDR1 reads SGHTA; CDR2 reads FQGNSA. This CDR3 contains 16 residues. J lost 2 bases, V lost 1 base, and 7 bases had no gene match. The CDR3 DNA reads as TGTGCCAGCAGCTTAGATTCGGGGACAGGAACCTACGAGCAGTACTTC. This codes for CASSLDSGTGTYEQYF.

This clone was recorded a few times. This chain uses TRBV28 with TRBJ1-6; D is possibly TRBD1 (6 bases). V was shortened by 5 bases and J by 9 bases, with 14 bases between the two germline ends. This CDR3 is built from 14 residues. The germline gives CDR1 MDHEN, CDR2 SYDVKM. CDR3 loop: CASSTHRDGSPLHF. The CDR3 DNA sequence: TGTGCCAGCAGTACTCACAGGGACGGTTCACCCCTCCACTTT.

The rearrangement uses TRBV2 and TRBJ1-2; 7 bases map to TRBD1. Germline CDR1 is SNHLY and CDR2 is FYNNEI. V lost 0 bases to trimming and J lost 1 base; unmatched junction nucleotides: 8. The CDR3 loop spans 17 amino acids. The CDR3 protein is CASSEAPPGQNNYGYTF. The CDR3 nucleotides are TGTGCCAGCAGTGAAGCGCCTCCGGGACAGAATAACTATGGCTACACCTTC.

This clone has a handful of counts. This chain joins TRBV11-2 and TRBJ1-2; D might be TRBD1 (5 bases). V was pared by 1 base and J by 5 bases, with 11 bases between. The CDR3 totals 14 residues. Germline V lookup: CDR1 SGHAT, CDR2 FQNNGV. This CDR3 reads CASSLVRVGYGYTF. The CDR3 DNA is TGTGCCAGCAGCTTAGTCAGGGTGGGGTATGGCTACACCTTC.

The J gene is TRBJ2-1, the V gene TRBV9; 10 positions match TRBD2. V trimming: 0 bases; J trimming: 5 bases; junction bases outside the gene matches: 2. This CDR3 comprises 15 residues. The germline V gene has CDR1 SGDLS and CDR2 YYNGEE. CDR3 sequence: CASSVGTSGNNEQFF. CDR3 nucleotide sequence: TGTGCCAGCAGCGTAGGTACTAGCGGGAACAATGAGCAGTTCTTC.